The entry that follows covers one T cell receptor (beta chain) sequence. The antigen is undetermined. This entry belongs to a study of cytomegalovirus exposure and HLA in healthy donors. Study-wide results and caveats: Cytomegalovirus association was assigned to more than 150 TCR beta chains. While the bulk of TCR sequences proved rare, some public TCRs turned up in many donors.

The PCR contained 60 Vbeta and 13 Jbeta primers. Method: immunoSEQ multiplex PCR; TCRdb's copy keeps in-frame clones and lacks some. Counted here are over 120,000 clones, less than 85% occurring once; the ten biggest clones make up roughly 4.5%. CDR1 is SGDLS, CDR2 YYNGEE, per germline. The CDR3 loop spans 15 amino acids. The V gene end was trimmed by 0 bases and the J gene end by 5 bases; junction bases not matched to a gene: 2. Material for sequencing was PBMCs. The V call is TRBV9, the J call TRBJ2-3; 11 bases are shared with TRBD2. This TCR was recovered from a man aged 18 to 29 in good health and CMV-seropositive. As DNA, the CDR3 is TGTGCCAGCAGCGTAGTAGCGGGAGGGGTAGATACGCAGTATTTT. This codes for CASSVVAGGVDTQYF.